The 17 T cell receptor beta chains given below trace back to one sample, sequenced in a study of blood T cell repertoires in COVID-19. The table came from immunoSEQ multiplex PCR; TCRdb's copy has only in-frame clones and leaves some out. The top ten clones hold approximately 15% of a sample with about 36,000 clones, over 80% of them seen once. The sequenced sample consisted of peripheral blood. These receptors were taken from a human donor in a cohort sampled during active COVID-19.

The rearrangement joins TRBV6-2 or TRBV6-3 to TRBJ1-2; 9 positions match TRBD1. The germline V gene encodes CDR1 MNHEY and CDR2 SVGEGT. CDR3 length: 14 residues. With V trimmed by 0 bases and J by 5 bases, 1 base remained unmatched. Here the CDR3 DNA reads TGTGCCAGCAGTTACTCCGGACAGGGGTATGGCTACACCTTC. Translating gives CASSYSGQGYGYTF.

The genes are TRBV5-4 and TRBJ1-3; the D is unclear. This CDR3 comprises 16 residues. Looked up from germline, CDR1 is SGHNT and CDR2 is YYREEE (reference sequence). V was clipped by 4 bases and J by 0 bases, with 14 bases between them. DNA for the CDR3: TGTGCCAGCAGCCTGGACGGGGTTAACTCTGGAAACACCATATATTTT. Amino acids: CASSLDGVNSGNTIYF.

This sequence joins TRBV2 and TRBJ2-3, with TRBD2 matching over 12 bases. Germline trimming cut 8 bases from V and 5 bases from J; bases unmatched to any gene: 5. Germline lookup yields CDR1 SNHLY and CDR2 FYNNEI. The CDR3 is made up of 14 amino acids. CDR3: CASPSGGAEDTQYF. In DNA, the CDR3 is TGTGCCAGCCCTAGCGGGGGGGCTGAAGATACGCAGTATTTT.

The chain employs TRBV11-2 and TRBJ2-7; tentatively, D is TRBD1 (6 bases). Germline V gives CDR1 SGHAT, CDR2 FQNNGV. The V and J ends lost 8 bases and 9 bases respectively, with 17 bases between them. The length of the CDR3 is 12 residues. Written as DNA, the CDR3 is TGTGCCAGCCGGGACATTTCCCCGCGGCAGTACTTC. Residues: CASRDISPRQYF. Using reference TRBV11-2 and TRBJ2-7 for the parts outside the CDR3, the full variable domain is EAGVAQSPRYKIIEKRQSVAFWCNPISGHATLYWYQQILGQGPKLLIQFQNNGVVDDSQLPKDRFSAERLKGVDSTLKIQPAKLEDSAVYLCASRDISPRQYFGPGTRLTVT.

The chain combines TRBV5-1 with TRBJ1-1, with 7 bases aligning to TRBD1. The CDR3 extends over 14 amino acids. Germline-derived CDR1 and CDR2 are SGHRS and YFSETQ. Trimming removed 2 bases from V and 0 bases from J; junction bases left unmatched: 1. The CDR3 sequence is CASSFRGVNTEAFF. CDR3 bases: TGCGCCAGCAGCTTCAGGGGGGTGAACACTGAAGCTTTCTTT.

This chain joins TRBV19 and TRBJ2-5; 12 positions match TRBD2. The CDR3 is 15 residues long. The V gene's germline CDR1 is LNHDA and CDR2 SQIVND (reference sequence). Unmatched junction bases numbered 6, after V lost 5 bases and J lost 5 bases. The CDR3 DNA sequence: TGTGCCAGTAGTCGACTAGCGGGGGAGGTCGAGACCCAGTACTTC. This encodes CASSRLAGEVETQYF.

V is TRBV6-5 and J is TRBJ1-3, with TRBD1 matching over 9 bases. The CDR3 contains 15 residues. From germline, CDR1 is MNHEY and CDR2 SVGAGI. Unmatched junction bases numbered 4, after V lost 5 bases and J lost 2 bases. As DNA, the CDR3 is TGTGCCAGCAGTCGGGACAGGGACGCTGGAAACACCATATATTTT. Translated, it gives CASSRDRDAGNTIYF.

The gene calls are TRBV2 and TRBJ2-1, with TRBD1 identical over 10 bases. The germline gives CDR1 SNHLY, CDR2 FYNNEI. Trimming at V came to 7 bases and at J to 10 bases, leaving 10 bases not matched to a gene. The CDR3 is 14 residues long. CDR3 loop: CASTGQGVGLEQFF. DNA of the CDR3: TGTGCCAGCACAGGACAGGGGGTCGGCTTAGAGCAGTTCTTC.

The J gene is TRBJ1-1, the V gene TRBV19; TRBD1 matches 10 bases. With V trimmed by 6 bases and J by 5 bases, 12 bases remained unmatched. CDR3 length equals 16 residues. Per the germline V gene, CDR1 is LNHDA and CDR2 is SQIVND (reference sequence). CDR3 in amino acids: CASSRRQGARETEAFF. As DNA, the CDR3 is TGTGCCAGTAGCCGTAGACAGGGGGCGCGGGAAACTGAAGCTTTCTTT.

V gene TRBV7-3 combines with J gene TRBJ1-5; 8 positions match TRBD1. This CDR3 spans 15 amino acids. Germline values: CDR1 SGHTA, CDR2 FQGTGA. J was trimmed by 3 bases and V by 5 bases; bases with no gene match: 6. CDR3 coding DNA: TGTGCCAGCAGCACCCGGGACAGGCACAATCAGCCCCAGCATTTT. Translating gives CASSTRDRHNQPQHF.

The chain is built from TRBV6-1 and TRBJ2-7; TRBD1 is a possible D gene (6 bases). This CDR3 contains 13 residues. The V gene lost 3 bases and the J gene lost 6 bases, with 12 bases spanning the gap. Looked up from germline, CDR1 is MNHNS and CDR2 is SASEGT. The CDR3 spells CASSDRGLSEQYF. The CDR3 bases are TGTGCCAGCAGTGACAGGGGTTTGTCCGAGCAGTACTTC.

This clone was seen a few times. The chain's CDR3 is CASSFSRGAEAFF. CDR3 DNA sequence: TGTGCCAGCAGCTTTAGCAGGGGGGCTGAAGCTTTCTTT. This rearrangement joins TRBV13 to TRBJ1-1; TRBD1 matches at 7 bases. The V gene end was trimmed by 3 bases and the J gene end by 6 bases; junction bases not matched to a gene: 4. This CDR3 comprises 13 residues. Per the germline V gene, CDR1 is PRHDT and CDR2 is FYEKMQ (reference sequence).

The J gene is TRBJ2-7, the V gene TRBV7-2; 7 bases are a match to TRBD2. CDR3 length: 13 residues. Germline V CDR1 and CDR2: SGHTA, FQGNSA. J was trimmed by 6 bases and V by 5 bases; bases with no gene match: 7. CDR3 loop: CASSPGRGGEQYF. For the CDR3, the DNA is TGTGCCAGCAGCCCTGGGCGCGGGGGCGAGCAGTACTTC.

The V and J genes are TRBV6-5 and TRBJ2-7, with TRBD2 matching 13 bases. This CDR3 contains 14 residues. CDR1 and CDR2 (germline): MNHEY, SVGAGI. Trimming at V came to 3 bases and at J to 7 bases, leaving 3 bases not matched to a gene. In nucleotides, the CDR3 is TGTGCCAGCAGTTATCTGGGACTAGCGGGAGAGCAGTACTTC. Its protein is CASSYLGLAGEQYF.

V and J are TRBV5-1 and TRBJ1-6; 9 nucleotides agree with TRBD1. The CDR3 extends over 16 amino acids. The V gene end was trimmed by 6 bases and the J gene end by 5 bases; junction bases not matched to a gene: 9. The V gene's germline CDR1 is SGHRS and CDR2 YFSETQ. Here the CDR3 reads CASTLGGTGHNSPLHF. DNA of the CDR3: TGCGCCAGCACTTTGGGCGGGACAGGGCATAATTCACCCCTCCACTTT.

The chain joins TRBV24-1 to TRBJ1-6; D is ambiguous. Trimming stripped 5 bases from V and 1 base from J, with 5 bases between. The CDR3 contains 14 residues. Germline V gives CDR1 KGHDR, CDR2 SFDVKD. CDR3 loop: CATSGRSYNSPLHF. In DNA form, the CDR3 reads TGTGCCACCAGTGGGAGGTCCTATAATTCACCCCTCCACTTT.

V is TRBV7-3 and J is TRBJ2-1; 8 bases are a match to TRBD2. Trimming cost V 5 bases and J 9 bases; bases outside gene matches: 9. The CDR3 consists of 14 residues. Germline assignment: CDR1 SGHTA and CDR2 FQGTGA. Written as DNA, the CDR3 is TGTGCCAGCAGCCCAACGGGGGGGTCGACTGAGCAGTTCTTC. Its protein product is CASSPTGGSTEQFF.